Shown below are 26 T cell receptor beta chains from a single sample sequenced in a study of T-cell reconstitution after alpha-beta-depleted transplantation in children (dated by TCRdb to 2016 to 2017). To prepare the library, PCR was applied. The listed sequencing device is Illumina HiSeq 2500. To normalize quantification of the TCRbeta repertoire, the TCR libraries were built with molecular barcoding that relied on unique molecular identifiers. TCRdb reworked the public reads: Q25 trimming with fastp, MiXCR clone assembly, productive beta chains retained. For every CDR3 protein sequence, its rows merge into one entry that carries the most common genes and DNA. Across this sample there are 500,000 to 600,000 distinct CDR3 sequences, with approximately 29% seen only once. Together, the top ten hold 2% to 3% of the sample. Sequencing was performed on PBMCs from the stem cell graft donor, taken from the stem cell graft. The receptors originated from a human donor who donated a stem cell graft to a child with aplastic anemia.

This clonotype has just a few counts. V gene TRBV12-3 or TRBV12-4 combines with J gene TRBJ2-3; 7 nucleotides align to TRBD1. The CDR3 is 15 amino acids. The V and J ends lost 5 bases and 1 base, in that order; junction bases with no gene match: 6. CDR3 bases: TGTGCCAGCAGTGGTGCAGGGGGTCGCACAGATACGCAGTATTTT. As protein: CASSGAGGRTDTQYF.

The rearrangement links TRBV20-1 to TRBJ2-3; D remains ambiguous. The CDR3 is made up of 13 amino acids. CDR1 is DFQATT, CDR2 SNEGSKA, per germline (reference sequence). V lost 0 bases and J 3 bases, leaving 7 bases between the germline ends. CDR3 in amino acids: CSAREAPTDTQYF. The CDR3 nucleotides read TGCAGTGCTAGAGAGGCCCCTACAGATACGCAGTATTTT.

A remark on this clonotype: One end of the junction varies from germline; a read error may be responsible. V and J are TRBV7-9 and TRBJ1-1; no definite D call. Germline V gene data show CDR1 as SEHNR and CDR2 as FQNEAQ (reference sequence). The CDR3 is 13 residues long. CDR3 nucleotide sequence: TGTGCCAGTAGCTTAGGTTCCGAGACTGAAGCTTTCTTT. Its translation: CASSLGSETEAFF.

The rearrangement links TRBV28 to TRBJ2-7; 8 bases map to TRBD2. Losses at the gene ends were 5 bases for V and 2 bases for J; bases not matched to a gene: 8. Germline values: CDR1 MDHEN, CDR2 SYDVKM. The CDR3 runs to 15 residues. The CDR3 DNA reads as TGTGCCAGCAGTGCCCCGAGCGGGAGTACCTACGAGCAGTACTTC. Amino acids: CASSAPSGSTYEQYF. The variable domain in full, with the rest retrieved from reference TRBV28 and TRBJ2-7, is DVKVTQSSRYLVKRTGEKVFLECVQDMDHENMFWYRQDPGLGLRLIYFSYDVKMKEKGDIPEGYSVSREKKERFSLILESASTNQTSMYLCASSAPSGSTYEQYFGPGTRLTVT.

This clonotype was seen a handful of times. The V call is TRBV15, the J call TRBJ2-7, with 10 nucleotides matching TRBD2. The trim removed 0 bases at V and 5 bases at J, leaving 7 bases unmatched. The germline CDR1 and CDR2 sequences are LNHNV and YYDKDF (reference sequence). The CDR3 has 16 residues. Here the CDR3 DNA reads TGTGCCACCAGCAGAGATAGGGCTAGCGGGAGTCACGAGCAGTACTTC. This gives the protein CATSRDRASGSHEQYF.

This clonotype was picked up one time. The chain couples TRBV15 to TRBJ2-7; D uncertain. The CDR3 sequence is 16 residues long. V lost 4 bases and J 0 bases, leaving 16 bases between the germline ends. Germline V lookup: CDR1 LNHNV, CDR2 YYDKDF (reference sequence). CDR3 in DNA: TGTGCCACCAGCAACCGGGTCACGTCAAGCTCCTACGAGCAGTACGTC. Translated, it gives CATSNRVTSSSYEQYV.

The chain links TRBV7-2 to TRBJ1-6; D gene ambiguous. This CDR3 spans 14 amino acids. Looked up from germline, CDR1 is SGHTA and CDR2 is FQGNSA. V lost 4 bases, J lost 9 bases, and 13 bases lay in between. CDR3 nucleotides: TGTGCCAGCAGCTCAGGACTCGGTCGTTCACCCCTCCACTTT. This codes for CASSSGLGRSPLHF.

This chain links TRBV12-3 or TRBV12-4 with TRBJ1-1, with unresolved D. Trimming shortened V by 3 bases and J by 0 bases, and 5 bases separated the two germline ends. This CDR3 is 13 amino acids long. The CDR3 sequence: CASSFNLNTEAFF. Here the CDR3 DNA reads TGTGCCAGCAGTTTTAACCTGAACACTGAAGCTTTCTTT.

The genes are TRBV27 and TRBJ1-1; 12 bases agree with TRBD1. V shed 5 bases and J 4 bases; nucleotides not matched to a gene: 17. Germline V gene lookup returns CDR1 MNHEY and CDR2 SMNVEV (reference sequence). CDR3 length: 19 residues. CDR3 nucleotides: TGTGCCAGCAGTAACGGAACCTGGGACAGGGGGCGAGGAGGCACTGAAGCTTTCTTT. It yields the protein CASSNGTWDRGRGGTEAFF.

The table lists this clonotype with a few counts. The chain has TRBV4-3 and TRBJ2-1; D might be TRBD2 (6 bases). Germline V lookup: CDR1 LGHNA, CDR2 YSLEER. Between the trimmed V and J ends, which lost 1 base and 9 bases, there was a span of 10 bases. The CDR3 contains 13 residues. DNA for the CDR3: TGCGCCAGCAGCCAAGGGAGGGTGGGTGAGCAGTTCTTC. It encodes CASSQGRVGEQFF.

There are a few counts of this clonotype. This rearrangement joins TRBV4-2 to TRBJ1-1; D perhaps matches TRBD1 (5 bases). The CDR3 has 15 residues. Germline V gene data show CDR1 as LGHNA and CDR2 as YNFKEQ. Trimming stripped 1 base from V and 3 bases from J, with 12 bases between. Here the CDR3 DNA reads TGTGCCAGCAGCCAAGTACTTTTGGGGGACACTGAAGCTTTCTTT. This gives the protein CASSQVLLGDTEAFF.

This chain connects TRBV28 to TRBJ1-2, with a weak D call TRBD1 (5 bases). The CDR3 runs to 16 residues. From germline, CDR1 is MDHEN and CDR2 SYDVKM. V shed 5 bases and J shed 9 bases, with 25 bases lying between them. CDR3 DNA: TGTGCCAGCAGTCCTCCCCAGGGTTTTGTAGTCGGGAGCTACACCTTC. Encoded protein: CASSPPQGFVVGSYTF.

This clonotype was counted a few times. This chain joins TRBV15 and TRBJ1-5, with D uncertain. There are 12 residues in the CDR3. The V and J ends lost 3 bases and 4 bases respectively, with 4 bases between them. Germline V gives CDR1 LNHNV, CDR2 YYDKDF (reference sequence). In DNA form, the CDR3 reads TGTGCCACCAGCAGCCTAAATCAGCCCCAGCATTTT. It yields the protein CATSSLNQPQHF.

This clonotype was observed a few times. The V and J genes are TRBV27 and TRBJ2-7; D is possibly TRBD2 (6 bases). Trimming removed 6 bases from V and 0 bases from J, with 12 bases in between. This CDR3 contains 14 residues. Germline lookup yields CDR1 MNHEY and CDR2 SMNVEV (reference sequence). The CDR3 here is CASRLGGISYEQYF. For the CDR3, the DNA is TGTGCCAGCAGGCTGGGGGGTATCTCCTACGAGCAGTACTTC.

The chain couples TRBV19 to TRBJ1-5; D gene ambiguous. Per the germline V gene, CDR1 is LNHDA and CDR2 is SQIVND (reference sequence). Trimming left V 1 base short and J 6 bases short, with 10 bases between. The CDR3 consists of 14 residues. CDR3 sequence (DNA): TGTGCCAGTAGTATAGTAGGGATGGGTCAGCCCCAGCATTTT. As protein: CASSIVGMGQPQHF.

The chain recombines TRBV20-1 with TRBJ1-2; D is undetermined. Trimming shortened V by 6 bases and J by 8 bases, and 19 bases separated the two germline ends. This CDR3 is built from 13 residues. From germline, CDR1 is DFQATT and CDR2 SNEGSKA (reference sequence). The CDR3 sequence is CSAPGLAPGGYTF. CDR3 in DNA: TGCAGTGCGCCAGGATTGGCACCGGGGGGCTACACCTTC.

This clonotype has a handful of counts. This chain joins TRBV7-2 and TRBJ2-5, with D possibly TRBD2 on 6 matching bases. Germline loops: CDR1 SGHTA, CDR2 FQGNSA. This CDR3 contains 15 residues. Trimming stripped 1 base from V and 2 bases from J, with 11 bases between. CDR3 DNA: TGTGCCAGCAGCTTAGGCGCCGGGACTCAAGAGACCCAGTACTTC. Translation: CASSLGAGTQETQYF. Drawing the rest from reference TRBV7-2 and TRBJ2-5, the complete variable domain is GAGVSQSPSNKVTEKGKDVELRCDPISGHTALYWYRQSLGQGLEFLIYFQGNSAPDKSGLPSDRFSAERTGGSVSTLTIQRTQQEDSAVYLCASSLGAGTQETQYFGPGTRLLVL.

The chain couples TRBV12-3 or TRBV12-4 to TRBJ2-1, with D possibly TRBD2 on 5 matching bases. The CDR3 has 16 amino acids. V shed 8 bases and J shed 3 bases, with 20 bases lying between them. DNA for the CDR3: TGTGCCAGCGGGTTAGTTCGCCAAAGCGGCTACAATGAGCAGTTCTTC. Its protein is CASGLVRQSGYNEQFF.

V and J are TRBV5-3 and TRBJ2-1; possible D gene TRBD2, 5 bases. TRBV5-3 is noted as an ORF with a role that remains uncertain. V was pared by 4 bases and J by 14 bases, with 16 bases between. The CDR3 totals 12 residues. CDR3 protein: CARSVTSLVEFF. In nucleotides, the CDR3 is TGTGCCAGAAGCGTTACTAGTTTGGTGGAGTTCTTC.

This clonotype appeared once. This rearrangement joins TRBV4-3 to TRBJ2-3; 11 bases line up with TRBD2. The V gene end was trimmed by 0 bases and the J gene end by 5 bases; junction bases not matched to a gene: 4. Per germline, CDR1 LGHNA and CDR2 YSLEER. The CDR3 loop spans 16 amino acids. CDR3 DNA sequence: TGCGCCAGCAGCCAAGATAGCGGGGGGGCAAAAGATACGCAGTATTTT. Encoded protein: CASSQDSGGAKDTQYF.

The chain has TRBV28 and TRBJ2-3; the D gene is possibly TRBD2 (7 bases). V shed 2 bases and J shed 7 bases, with 13 bases lying between them. The CDR3 length is 14 residues. Germline CDR1 reads MDHEN; CDR2 reads SYDVKM. The CDR3 region has the DNA TGTGCCAGCAGTTTAGGGGGGGCTATGAATACGCAGTATTTT. This gives the protein CASSLGGAMNTQYF.

CDR3 nucleotide sequence: TGTGCCAGCAGCTTAGTCTCGGGAAAGAGGGCCTACGAGCAGTACTTC. Translating gives CASSLVSGKRAYEQYF. The rearrangement uses TRBV7-2 and TRBJ2-7; D may be TRBD2 (5 bases). CDR1 and CDR2 (germline): SGHTA, FQGNSA. The CDR3 has 16 residues. The V gene lost 1 base and the J gene lost 2 bases, with 15 bases spanning the gap.

This clonotype was detected only a few times. The chain links TRBV12-3 or TRBV12-4 to TRBJ1-5, with 8 nucleotides matching TRBD1. The CDR3 consists of 12 residues. V dropped 5 bases and J dropped 6; count of bases not matched to a gene: 0. For the CDR3, the DNA is TGTGCCAGCAGTGACAGGGGTCAGCCCCAGCATTTT. This codes for CASSDRGQPQHF.

The chain carries TRBV20-1 and TRBJ2-7; 7 bases match TRBD2. V was clipped by 0 bases and J by 3 bases; unmatched bases: 5. CDR1 and CDR2 from the germline V gene are DFQATT and SNEGSKA (reference sequence). This CDR3 comprises 14 residues. The CDR3 sequence: CSARDRASGYEQYF. The CDR3 bases are TGCAGTGCTAGAGACCGGGCTAGCGGCTACGAGCAGTACTTC.

The chain recombines TRBV5-1 with TRBJ2-1, with 8 bases aligning to TRBD2. Germline V gives CDR1 SGHRS, CDR2 YFSETQ. CDR3 length: 15 residues. Trimming at V came to 5 bases and at J to 7 bases, leaving 11 bases not matched to a gene. The CDR3 sequence: CASREQSGSWNEQFF. CDR3 nucleotide sequence: TGCGCCAGCAGGGAGCAAAGCGGGAGTTGGAATGAGCAGTTCTTC.

This chain joins TRBV6-2 or TRBV6-3 and TRBJ2-7; 12 bases match TRBD2. V lost 0 bases, J lost 4 bases, and 1 base stayed unmatched. The CDR3 extends over 15 amino acids. Germline V CDR1 and CDR2: MNHEY, SVGEGT. The chain's CDR3 is CASSYSTSGSYEQYV. The CDR3 DNA sequence: TGTGCCAGCAGTTACTCGACTAGCGGGAGTTACGAGCAGTACGTC.